Shown below are 20 T cell receptor beta chains from a single sample sequenced in a study of regulatory T cells in long-lasting Graves disease. Time point denoted: persistent/refractory GD, antithyroid drugs over 5 years with positive TRAb. From RNA extracted from PBMCs, the TCR library was made. Investigators prepared the TCR beta libraries by applying iRepertoire HTBI primers and Arm-PCR of CDR3 regions. TCRdb re-called the multiplex PCR reads through MiXCR, storing one row per CDR3 protein. Here the sample spans 500,000 to 800,000 distinct CDR3 sequences, around 30% being singletons. This specimen was peripheral blood mononuclear cells (PBMCs), taken when the disease was refractory, from a patient treated with antithyroid drugs. The receptors here all came from a female donor with Graves disease.

CDR3 bases: TGTGCCAGCAGCTTAGATGCGGTTGTCGGGACAGGGGGCGATGGCTACACCTTC. Protein sequence: CASSLDAVVGTGGDGYTF. The rearrangement uses TRBV11-2 and TRBJ1-2; 12 nucleotides agree with TRBD1. Germline CDR1 reads SGHAT; CDR2 reads FQNNGV. This CDR3 has 18 amino acids. Trimming took 0 bases from V and 6 from J; bases not matched to a gene: 11.

The chain uses TRBV6-1 and TRBJ2-7, with 8 bases that match TRBD1. The length of the CDR3 is 14 residues. Germline values: CDR1 MNHNS, CDR2 SASEGT. After removal of 6 bases from V and 0 bases from J, the junction contained 4 bases not matched to a gene. In DNA, the CDR3 is TGTGCCAGCAGCCCAGGGGGCTACTCCTACGAGCAGTACTTC. Its translation: CASSPGGYSYEQYF.

CDR3 bases: TGTGCCAGCAGCCCCGCCTCGACAGGGTACGCCGAGCAGTACTTC. Translated, it gives CASSPASTGYAEQYF. The V gene is TRBV11-2, the J gene TRBJ2-7, with 7 bases matching TRBD1. CDR3 length equals 15 residues. J lost 6 bases, V lost 5 bases, and 13 bases had no gene match. The V gene's germline CDR1 is SGHAT and CDR2 FQNNGV.

This chain connects TRBV12-3 or TRBV12-4 to TRBJ2-2; 9 nucleotides match TRBD2. This CDR3 comprises 18 residues. V gave up 3 bases and J gave up 2 bases; unmatched junction bases: 10. CDR3 DNA: TGTGCCAGCAGTTTGTATTGGGTGACTAGCGGAAACACCGGGGAGCTGTTTTTT. Its translation is CASSLYWVTSGNTGELFF.

The J gene is TRBJ1-2, the V gene TRBV6-1; TRBD1 aligns across 12 bases. Germline assignment: CDR1 MNHNS and CDR2 SASEGT. V shed 6 bases, J shed 3 bases, and the junction held 11 bases outside the gene matches. This CDR3 region has 17 residues. In DNA form, the CDR3 reads TGTGCCAGCAGAAAAGACGCCGGGACAGGGGGCGACTATGGCTACACCTTC. This sequence encodes CASRKDAGTGGDYGYTF.

The chain employs TRBV24-1 and TRBJ2-1, with 9 nucleotides matching TRBD2. Unmatched junction bases numbered 15, after V lost 1 base and J lost 9 bases. This CDR3 has 18 residues. Germline V lookup: CDR1 KGHDR, CDR2 SFDVKD. The CDR3 reads CATSDFVAGGPFWGEQFF. Here the CDR3 DNA reads TGTGCCACCAGTGATTTCGTGGCGGGAGGGCCCTTCTGGGGTGAGCAGTTCTTC.

The genes are TRBV24-1 and TRBJ1-2; no clear D. This CDR3 spans 13 amino acids. Trimming shortened V by 4 bases and J by 2 bases, and 7 bases separated the two germline ends. The germline V gene encodes CDR1 KGHDR and CDR2 SFDVKD. The CDR3 sequence is CATSEEQNYGYTF. CDR3 coding DNA: TGTGCCACCAGTGAGGAACAAAACTATGGCTACACCTTC.

This clonotype was detected a few times. This chain joins TRBV27 and TRBJ1-2, with D tentatively TRBD1 (6 bases). Germline-derived CDR1 and CDR2 are MNHEY and SMNVEV (reference sequence). CDR3 length: 14 amino acids. V was clipped by 3 bases and J by 4 bases, with 12 bases between them. The CDR3, as DNA: TGTGCCAGCAGTTTCGGACAGCTCTCCTATGGCTACACCTTC. As protein: CASSFGQLSYGYTF.

The V gene is TRBV30, the J gene TRBJ1-4; 8 positions agree with TRBD1. The trim removed 3 bases at V and 8 bases at J, leaving 11 bases unmatched. Germline CDR1 reads GTSNPN; CDR2 reads SVGIG (reference sequence). This CDR3 has 15 residues. CDR3 nucleotides: TGTGCCTGGAGCTATATGACAGGGGCCCGGGAAAAACTGTTTTTT. Translated, it gives CAWSYMTGAREKLFF.

This clonotype has a handful of counts. V is TRBV7-9 and J is TRBJ2-5; D may correspond to TRBD1 or TRBD2 (5 bases each). Deletions cut 6 bases from V and 2 bases from J, with 13 bases between. The CDR3 is made up of 14 amino acids. Looked up from germline, CDR1 is SEHNR and CDR2 is FQNEAQ (reference sequence). Here the CDR3 DNA reads TGTGCCAGCAGAACGGGACCAGGGCAAGAGACCCAGTACTTC. Protein: CASRTGPGQETQYF. The full variable domain, rest sourced from reference TRBV7-9 and TRBJ2-5, is DTGVSQNPRHKITKRGQNVTFRCDPISEHNRLYWYRQTLGQGPEFLTYFQNEAQLEKSRLLSDRFSAERPKGSFSTLEIQRTEQGDSAMYLCASRTGPGQETQYFGPGTRLLVL.

J is TRBJ1-1 and V is TRBV29-1, with unresolved D. The CDR3 is 14 amino acids. In germline, CDR1 is SQVTM, CDR2 ANQGSEA. V was trimmed by 3 bases and J by 3 bases, leaving 14 bases between them. The CDR3 DNA reads TGCAGCGTTGATCTGGGTTTCTTGGACACTGAAGCTTTCTTT. Translating it yields CSVDLGFLDTEAFF. Combining the CDR3 with reference TRBV29-1 and TRBJ1-1 gives the whole variable domain SAVISQKPSRDICQRGTSLTIQCQVDSQVTMMFWYRQQPGQSLTLIATANQGSEATYESGFVIDKFPISRPNLTFSTLTVSNMSPEDSSIYLCSVDLGFLDTEAFFGQGTRLTVV.

The chain combines TRBV19 with TRBJ1-5; 8 nucleotides line up with TRBD1. The germline gives CDR1 LNHDA, CDR2 SQIVND (reference sequence). V trimming: 4 bases; J trimming: 5 bases; junction bases outside the gene matches: 7. This CDR3 comprises 15 residues. DNA for the CDR3: TGTGCCAGTAGTAGTTCTGGACAGGGCCATCAGCCCCAGCATTTT. Encoded protein: CASSSSGQGHQPQHF. Together with reference TRBV19 and TRBJ1-5, the CDR3 gives the full variable domain: DGGITQSPKYLFRKEGQNVTLSCEQNLNHDAMYWYRQDPGQGLRLIYYSQIVNDFQKGDIAEGYSVSREKKESFPLTVTSAQKNPTAFYLCASSSSGQGHQPQHFGDGTRLSIL.

The chain has TRBV27 and TRBJ2-2; 9 bases fit TRBD2. After removal of 7 bases from V and 2 bases from J, the junction contained 8 bases not matched to a gene. Germline CDR1 MNHEY, CDR2 SMNVEV (reference sequence). The CDR3 length is 16 residues. CDR3 amino acids: CASNPFGTSNTGELFF. CDR3 in DNA: TGTGCCAGCAACCCTTTCGGGACTAGCAACACCGGGGAGCTGTTTTTT.

J is TRBJ2-1 and V is TRBV27; TRBD1 is a possible D gene (6 bases). V lost 6 bases and J lost 5, with 14 bases in between. The CDR3 sequence is 14 residues long. Germline V gene data show CDR1 as MNHEY and CDR2 as SMNVEV (reference sequence). This CDR3 reads CASSEQGGHNEQFF. For the CDR3, the DNA is TGTGCCAGCAGCGAACAGGGCGGCCACAATGAGCAGTTCTTC.

This clonotype was observed a few times. V is TRBV12-3 or TRBV12-4 and J is TRBJ2-1; 9 bases align to TRBD2. This CDR3 comprises 19 residues. With 5 bases clipped from V and 8 bases from J, the junction kept 22 bases outside the gene matches. The DNA for the CDR3 is TGTGCCAGCAGTCCGCCACGGGGCGCGGGGGGGGGAAGGGACCATGAGCAGTTCTTC. This encodes CASSPPRGAGGGRDHEQFF.

This clonotype appeared once. The rearrangement links TRBV3-1 to TRBJ2-7; 7 bases map to TRBD1. Germline trimming cut 2 bases from V and 2 bases from J; bases unmatched to any gene: 9. The germline V gene encodes CDR1 LGHDT and CDR2 YNNKEL (reference sequence). This CDR3 comprises 16 residues. For the CDR3, the DNA is TGTGCCAGCAGCCAACCCACAGGGGACCTCCCCTACGAGCAGTACTTC. Translation: CASSQPTGDLPYEQYF.

V usage is TRBV11-2 and J usage is TRBJ2-3, with D unclear. Trimming removed 5 bases at V and 2 bases at J, with 17 bases between. The germline gives CDR1 SGHAT, CDR2 FQNNGV. The length of the CDR3 is 16 residues. In DNA form, the CDR3 reads TGTGCCAGCAGCCCTAAGAGAGCACAGCACACAGATACGCAGTATTTT. It is translated as CASSPKRAQHTDTQYF.

Only a few counts were recorded for this clonotype. The J gene is TRBJ1-1, the V gene TRBV6-9; D remains ambiguous. V lost 3 bases and J lost 5, with 10 bases in between. The CDR3 totals 13 residues. Germline V CDR1 and CDR2: MNHGY, SVAAGI. Written as DNA, the CDR3 is TGTGCCAGCAGTTACTTCCGGGAGACTGAAGCTTTCTTT. It is translated as CASSYFRETEAFF.

This clonotype was detected a few times. The genes are TRBV29-1 and TRBJ2-5; TRBD2 agrees at 13 bases. CDR1 is SQVTM and CDR2 is ANQGSEA in the germline V gene. The CDR3 totals 19 residues. Germline trimming cut 0 bases from V and 3 bases from J; bases unmatched to any gene: 13. CDR3 region: CSVEEATLLAGGPEETQYF. The CDR3 coding sequence is TGCAGCGTTGAAGAAGCCACATTACTAGCGGGAGGGCCTGAAGAGACCCAGTACTTC.

The genes are TRBV11-2 and TRBJ2-7; 8 nucleotides align to TRBD2. The CDR3 has 13 residues. Germline V gives CDR1 SGHAT, CDR2 FQNNGV. The junction had 5 bases not matched to a gene; V was cut back by 7 bases and J by 3 bases. DNA of the CDR3: TGTGCCAGCATCCTCAGCGGGAGCTACGAGCAGTACTTC. Translation: CASILSGSYEQYF. Combining the CDR3 with reference TRBV11-2 and TRBJ2-7 gives the whole variable domain EAGVAQSPRYKIIEKRQSVAFWCNPISGHATLYWYQQILGQGPKLLIQFQNNGVVDDSQLPKDRFSAERLKGVDSTLKIQPAKLEDSAVYLCASILSGSYEQYFGPGTRLTVT.